This T cell receptor (beta chain) came from a study of siplizumab effects on memory and regulatory T cells. The germline gives CDR1 MDHEN, CDR2 SYDVKM. The CDR3 runs to 12 residues. V was shortened by 8 bases and J by 3 bases, with 8 bases between the two germline ends. This clone was recorded once. Antigen: not known. Points from the study as a whole: Naive versus memory phenotype went unassigned for roughly 80-96% of proliferating CD4+ or CD8+ clones. Major contributors to the alloresponse seemed to be naive T cells, which also appeared more diverse than memory cells. Researchers did not confirm the suppressive function of proliferating Tregs from siplizumab cultures.

Roughly 9.8 x 10^4 TCR templates were assayed per sample. This table comes from immunoSEQ multiplex PCR, and its TCRdb copy is limited to in-frame clones, with some not included. Seen here are about 82,000 clones, approximately 86% observed once, and the top ten hold under 2%. This rearrangement joins TRBV28 to TRBJ1-5; D possibly corresponds to TRBD1 (5 bases). This sequence originates from a human donor in good health. The sample taken for sequencing was Tregs sorted from blood. In DNA, the CDR3 is TGTGCCAGCGGGGGTATCAATCAGCCCCAGCATTTT. Translating gives CASGGINQPQHF.